Sequencing of this T cell receptor beta chain was carried out in a study of monozygotic twins with inflammatory bowel disease. Eight separate reactions per sample yielded the cDNA. Both TCRalpha and TCRbeta cDNA were subjected to two nested PCRs lasting approximately 16 and 10 cycles. TCRdb reprocessed the 5' RACE reads, with one entry per CDR3 protein and no DNA. The sample spans 440,000 or so distinct CDR3 sequences; the ten largest clones claim 2% to 3%. Input material: blood. This sequence originates from a human donor with ulcerative colitis or Crohn's disease, or a healthy co-twin of an affected twin (not recorded which).

The CDR3 sequence: CSAKSPGHQQPQHF. The chain has TRBV20-1 and TRBJ1-5; TCRdb's D gene call, TRBD1, goes unchecked for lack of DNA. The CDR3 covers 14 residues. Germline lookup yields CDR1 DFQATT and CDR2 SNEGSKA (reference sequence).